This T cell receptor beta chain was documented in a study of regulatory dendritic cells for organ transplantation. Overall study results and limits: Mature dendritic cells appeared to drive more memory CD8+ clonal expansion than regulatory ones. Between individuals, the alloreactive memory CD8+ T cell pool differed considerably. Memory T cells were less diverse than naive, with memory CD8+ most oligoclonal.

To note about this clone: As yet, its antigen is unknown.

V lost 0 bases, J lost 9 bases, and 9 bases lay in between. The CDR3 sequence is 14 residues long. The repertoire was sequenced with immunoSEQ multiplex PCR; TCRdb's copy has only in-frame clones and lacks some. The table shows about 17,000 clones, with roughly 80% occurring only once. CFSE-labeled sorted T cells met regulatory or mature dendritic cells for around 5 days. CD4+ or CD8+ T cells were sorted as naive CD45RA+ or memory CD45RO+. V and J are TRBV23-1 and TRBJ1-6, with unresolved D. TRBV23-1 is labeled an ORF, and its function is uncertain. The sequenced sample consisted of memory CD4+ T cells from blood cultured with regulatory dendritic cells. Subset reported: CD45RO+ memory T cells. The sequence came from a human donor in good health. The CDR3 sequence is CASSQSPNISPLHF. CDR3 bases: TGCGCCAGCAGTCAATCTCCAAATATTTCACCCCTCCACTTT.